Below are 28 T cell receptor beta chains sequenced from a single sample in a study of radiotherapy plus CTLA-4 blockade in lung cancer. Sequencing used immunoSEQ multiplex PCR; TCRdb keeps in-frame clones, though not all of them. The table includes around 78,000 clones, more than 60% detected once. The input for sequencing was peripheral blood, taken from a patient treated with radiotherapy plus ipilimumab. Receptors originate from a human donor with non-small cell lung cancer who had a partial response to radiotherapy plus ipilimumab. Some clones in this sample may be carry-over from other donors' samples.

The chain carries TRBV7-9 and TRBJ2-5, with 11 bases fitting TRBD2. V lost 4 bases and J lost 1; bases outside the gene matches: 5. The CDR3 extends over 16 amino acids. Germline CDR1 SEHNR, CDR2 FQNEAQ (reference sequence). CDR3 sequence reads: CASSSRLAGTQETQYF. DNA for the CDR3: TGTGCCAGCAGCTCCAGACTAGCGGGAACCCAAGAGACCCAGTACTTC.

The V and J genes are TRBV28 and TRBJ1-2; possible D gene TRBD1, 5 bases. The CDR3 totals 17 residues. V shed 6 bases and J shed 1 base, with 21 bases lying between them. Germline V gene sequence: CDR1 MDHEN, CDR2 SYDVKM. This CDR3 is CASRLRGWGLSNYGYTF. The CDR3 DNA reads TGTGCCAGCAGGCTCCGGGGGTGGGGTCTGAGTAACTATGGCTACACCTTC.

The chain has TRBV18 and TRBJ2-3; TRBD2 might be the D (5 bases). The CDR3 covers 17 residues. Trimming removed 0 bases at V and 3 bases at J, with 16 bases between. CDR1 KGHSH and CDR2 LQKENI come from the germline V gene. CDR3 in amino acids: CASSPPNRLLTTDTQYF. CDR3 nucleotides: TGTGCCAGCTCACCACCTAATAGACTACTTACAACAGATACGCAGTATTTT.

This chain uses TRBV7-9 with TRBJ1-1; D possibly corresponds to TRBD1 (5 bases). Trimming stripped 1 base from V and 5 bases from J, with 14 bases between. CDR3 length: 15 amino acids. Germline V gene lookup returns CDR1 SEHNR and CDR2 FQNEAQ (reference sequence). The CDR3 DNA sequence: TGTGCCAGCAGCTTAGGGCAGGGAAGGGTGACTGAAGCTTTCTTT. Protein sequence: CASSLGQGRVTEAFF.

This chain connects TRBV23-1 to TRBJ2-5; TRBD2 matches at 13 bases. TRBV23-1 is treated as an ORF (open reading frame) with a function not yet certain. This CDR3 region has 20 residues. The V gene end was trimmed by 1 base and the J gene end by 11 bases; junction bases not matched to a gene: 22. The DNA of the CDR3 is TGCGCCAGCAGTCAATGGCCCGGAACTAGCGGGAGGGGGCCTAAGGGGGAGCAGTACTTC. Its protein product is CASSQWPGTSGRGPKGEQYF.

The rearrangement joins TRBV6-5 to TRBJ2-7; weak D call: TRBD1 (6 bases). V lost 4 bases to trimming and J lost 4 bases, with 14 bases between them. CDR3 size: 14 residues. Germline CDR1 MNHEY, CDR2 SVGAGI. The CDR3: CASSSTGILYEQYF. In nucleotides, the CDR3 is TGTGCCAGCAGTTCGACAGGTATACTTTACGAGCAGTACTTC.

In DNA form, the CDR3 reads TGTGCCATCAGTGAGACTAGCCATGAGCAGTTCTTC. It specifies CAISETSHEQFF. V usage is TRBV10-3 and J usage is TRBJ2-1; possibly TRBD2 for D (6 bases). Trimming pared 2 bases from V and 8 bases from J, leaving 7 bases between. This CDR3 has 12 residues. The germline V gene has CDR1 ENHRY and CDR2 SYGVKD.

The genes are TRBV18 and TRBJ2-3; 11 bases line up with TRBD2. The CDR3 totals 16 residues. Germline values: CDR1 KGHSH, CDR2 LQKENI. The ends lost 2 bases at V and 2 bases at J; junction bases unmatched: 3. CDR3 residues: CASSPELAGVTDTQYF. The CDR3 DNA follows: TGTGCCAGCTCACCAGAACTAGCGGGGGTCACAGATACGCAGTATTTT.

The chain carries TRBV28 and TRBJ2-5; tentatively, D is TRBD1 (6 bases). The germline V gene encodes CDR1 MDHEN and CDR2 SYDVKM. V dropped 5 bases and J dropped 9 bases, with 19 bases sitting between them. This CDR3 spans 14 amino acids. In nucleotides, the CDR3 is TGTGCCAGCAGTGCTCAGGGGCCCCGGACGGCCCAGTACTTC. Translated: CASSAQGPRTAQYF.

The chain employs TRBV6-5 and TRBJ2-3; possibly TRBD1 for D (6 bases). V was clipped by 6 bases and J by 4 bases, with 8 bases between them. The CDR3 has 12 residues. Germline V gene data show CDR1 as MNHEY and CDR2 as SVGAGI. CDR3 in DNA: TGTGCCAGCAGGGGGGCAGCAGATACGCAGTATTTT. Protein: CASRGAADTQYF.

Here the CDR3 reads CASSTNLAAQETQYF. CDR3 DNA sequence: TGTGCCAGCAGCACCAACCTAGCGGCCCAAGAGACCCAGTACTTC. The chain is built from TRBV11-2 and TRBJ2-5; TRBD2 agrees at 7 bases. V shed 5 bases, J shed 1 base, and the junction held 7 bases outside the gene matches. Germline assignment: CDR1 SGHAT and CDR2 FQNNGV. This CDR3 has 15 amino acids. Complete variable domain (other parts from reference TRBV11-2 and TRBJ2-5): EAGVAQSPRYKIIEKRQSVAFWCNPISGHATLYWYQQILGQGPKLLIQFQNNGVVDDSQLPKDRFSAERLKGVDSTLKIQPAKLEDSAVYLCASSTNLAAQETQYFGPGTRLLVL.

CDR3 protein: CASSVGTPSTDTQYF. The DNA of the CDR3 is TGTGCCAGCAGCGTAGGGACACCTAGCACAGATACGCAGTATTTT. The chain links TRBV9 to TRBJ2-3; a possible D gene is TRBD1 (5 bases). This CDR3 has 15 residues. Germline V CDR1 and CDR2: SGDLS, YYNGEE. Trimming stripped 0 bases from V and 0 bases from J, with 8 bases between.

V is TRBV2 and J is TRBJ1-5; no firm D call. The CDR3 runs 15 residues. Per the germline V gene, CDR1 is SNHLY and CDR2 is FYNNEI. V was shortened by 4 bases and J by 4 bases, with 14 bases between the two germline ends. The CDR3 reads CASSGTARGNQPQHF. In DNA, the CDR3 is TGTGCCAGCAGTGGAACAGCTCGGGGAAATCAGCCCCAGCATTTT.

The V call is TRBV7-2, the J call TRBJ2-1; TRBD2 matches 9 bases. Looked up from germline, CDR1 is SGHTA and CDR2 is FQGNSA. Germline trimming cut 6 bases from V and 4 bases from J; bases unmatched to any gene: 10. This CDR3 has 16 residues. The CDR3 DNA sequence: TGTGCCAGCAGACCCGGGGTGACTAGCGGATACAATGAGCAGTTCTTC. It specifies CASRPGVTSGYNEQFF.

This clone was seen a few times. At the DNA level, this CDR3 is encoded by other sequences in the same sample as well. The rearrangement joins TRBV5-1 to TRBJ2-5, with D possibly being TRBD2 (5 bases). V was shortened by 0 bases and J by 1 base, with 7 bases between the two germline ends. Germline CDR1 and CDR2: SGHRS and YFSETQ. The CDR3 has 14 residues. CDR3 sequence reads: CASSLGGPQETQYF. The CDR3 nucleotides are TGCGCCAGCAGCTTGGGAGGGCCCCAAGAGACCCAGTACTTC. Supplemented by reference TRBV5-1 and TRBJ2-5, the full variable domain reads KAGVTQTPRYLIKTRGQQVTLSCSPISGHRSVSWYQQTPGQGLQFLFEYFSETQRNKGNFPGRFSGRQFSNSRSEMNVSTLELGDSALYLCASSLGGPQETQYFGPGTRLLVL.

V is TRBV4-1 and J is TRBJ1-2, with 7 bases matching TRBD1. V gave up 0 bases and J gave up 3 bases; unmatched junction bases: 10. CDR3 length: 17 residues. From germline, CDR1 is MGHRA and CDR2 YSYEKL. The CDR3 nucleotides are TGCGCCAGCAGCCAAGATACGTCACAGGGGATTTACTATGGCTACACCTTC. Its protein is CASSQDTSQGIYYGYTF.

This clone was detected only once. The CDR3 loop reads CASSTVGTGGLGQPQHF. The CDR3 DNA follows: TGTGCCAGTAGTACGGTCGGGACAGGGGGCTTGGGTCAGCCCCAGCATTTT. The chain carries TRBV19 and TRBJ1-5, with 12 bases matching TRBD1. This CDR3 has 17 amino acids. Germline V gene sequence: CDR1 LNHDA, CDR2 SQIVND (reference sequence). Unmatched junction bases numbered 10, after V lost 4 bases and J lost 6 bases.

This clone was seen once. At one end, the junction sequence differs from germline, possibly due to a read error. This sequence joins TRBV15 and TRBJ2-3; TRBD2 matches at 11 bases. Per the germline V gene, CDR1 is LNHNV and CDR2 is YYDKDF (reference sequence). This CDR3 has 15 amino acids. The CDR3 region has the DNA TGTGCCACCAGCACCGGACTAGCGGGCACCGATACGCAGTATTTT. Its protein is CATSTGLAGTDTQYF.

The chain is built from TRBV30 and TRBJ1-6; D not certain. Trimming shortened V by 5 bases and J by 11 bases, and 16 bases separated the two germline ends. This CDR3 spans 13 amino acids. Germline CDR1 is GTSNPN and CDR2 is SVGIG (reference sequence). CDR3 protein: CAWAGMGATPLHF. The CDR3 DNA follows: TGTGCCTGGGCCGGAATGGGCGCGACACCCCTCCACTTT.

This chain uses TRBV7-9 with TRBJ1-2; 9 bases agree with TRBD1. Trimming took 4 bases from V and 8 from J; bases not matched to a gene: 14. From germline, CDR1 is SEHNR and CDR2 FQNEAQ (reference sequence). This CDR3 has 16 amino acids. CDR3 protein: CASSSFSGQGISGYTF. CDR3 in DNA: TGTGCCAGCAGCTCGTTTAGCGGACAGGGGATAAGCGGCTACACCTTC.

The chain recombines TRBV7-2 with TRBJ1-2; D is unresolved. V lost 1 base and J 8 bases, leaving 8 bases between the germline ends. The V gene's germline CDR1 is SGHTA and CDR2 FQGNSA. The CDR3 extends over 12 amino acids. The chain's CDR3 is CASSLVHSGYTF. For the CDR3, the DNA is TGTGCCAGCAGCTTAGTGCACAGCGGCTACACCTTC.

The V gene is TRBV11-3, the J gene TRBJ2-1; 8 bases are shared with TRBD2. J was trimmed by 1 base and V by 3 bases; bases with no gene match: 2. Germline V gene data show CDR1 as SGHNT and CDR2 as YENEEA. The CDR3 has 15 residues. CDR3 in DNA: TGTGCCAGCAGCTTGATAGCGGGGTCCTACAATGAGCAGTTCTTC. This sequence encodes CASSLIAGSYNEQFF.

CDR3 sequence (DNA): TGTGCCAGCAGCGTAGGTTTCGGGACTAGCAGTATTACGCAGTATTTT. Translation gives CASSVGFGTSSITQYF. V is TRBV9 and J is TRBJ2-3; 9 bases fit TRBD2. The CDR3 has 16 residues. The germline gives CDR1 SGDLS, CDR2 YYNGEE. Germline trimming cut 0 bases from V and 8 bases from J; bases unmatched to any gene: 10.

The chain uses TRBV28 and TRBJ2-5, with D possibly TRBD2 on 7 matching bases. The germline CDR1 and CDR2 sequences are MDHEN and SYDVKM. This CDR3 is built from 15 residues. Trimming pared 2 bases from V and 5 bases from J, leaving 15 bases between. The CDR3 is CASSLRGRASETQYF. As DNA, the CDR3 is TGTGCCAGCAGTTTAAGGGGGAGGGCCTCCGAGACCCAGTACTTC.

This clone was counted between two and nine times. The chain combines TRBV7-8 with TRBJ1-5, with D perhaps matching TRBD1 (5 bases). V was shortened by 4 bases and J by 2 bases, with 15 bases between the two germline ends. This CDR3 is 16 amino acids long. The germline CDR1 and CDR2 sequences are SGHVS and FQNEAQ. CDR3 protein: CASSSRWGGRNQPQHF. The CDR3 coding sequence is TGTGCCAGCAGCTCCCGGTGGGGCGGTCGCAATCAGCCCCAGCATTTT.

The chain recombines TRBV7-6 with TRBJ1-5; D perhaps matches TRBD1 (6 bases). Looked up from germline, CDR1 is SGHVS and CDR2 is FNYEAQ. This CDR3 is 15 amino acids long. Trimming pared 1 base from V and 7 bases from J, leaving 14 bases between. The CDR3 nucleotides are TGTGCCAGCAGCTTAGGGTGGGGGCAGGGACAGCCCCAGCATTTT. Translated: CASSLGWGQGQPQHF.

The rearrangement uses TRBV11-2 and TRBJ1-6; TRBD1 aligns across 7 bases. Trimming took 0 bases from V and 2 from J; bases not matched to a gene: 1. CDR3 length equals 16 residues. Per germline, CDR1 SGHAT and CDR2 FQNNGV. The CDR3 sequence is CASSLDQGAYNSPLHF. CDR3 sequence (DNA): TGTGCCAGCAGCTTAGATCAGGGGGCCTATAATTCACCCCTCCACTTT.

The count of this clone is one. The J gene is TRBJ2-5, the V gene TRBV5-1; unclear D gene. The germline V gene has CDR1 SGHRS and CDR2 YFSETQ. V lost 0 bases and J 2 bases, leaving 8 bases between the germline ends. The CDR3 contains 14 residues. CDR3 in amino acids: CASSLAGWQETQYF. The CDR3, as DNA: TGCGCCAGCAGCTTGGCAGGTTGGCAAGAGACCCAGTACTTC.